In its sample, the clone carrying this T cell receptor (beta chain) is medium-sized. Its specificity is unknown. From the reads, TCRdb called clonotypes with MiXCR, one entry per CDR3 protein. The sample shows about 740,000 distinct CDR3 sequences, 35% of them seen only once. The data were taken from a study of T cell repertoires in cytomegalovirus infection. Study observations and caveats: Ex vivo responses were dominated by HLA-C-restricted CMV-specific TCR beta clonotypes.

Trimming took 2 bases from V and 4 from J, leaving 24 bases between them. This CDR3 region has 18 residues. Germline values: CDR1 SGDLS, CDR2 YYNGEE. The chain recombines TRBV9 with TRBJ1-2; tentatively, D is TRBD1 (5 bases). The specimen was PBMCs. The receptor's source is a human donor in good health (CMV status not recorded). Some clones in this sample may be carry-over from other donors' samples. The CDR3 bases are TGTGCCAGCAGCGTCAACAAAATGGGCAGGGATCCTGCCTATGGCTACACCTTC. Residues: CASSVNKMGRDPAYGYTF. Looking up the rest from reference TRBV9 and TRBJ1-2 gives the full variable domain: DSGVTQTPKHLITATGQRVTLRCSPRSGDLSVYWYQQSLDQGLQFLIQYYNGEERAKGNILERFSAQQFPDLHSELNLSSLELGDSALYFCASSVNKMGRDPAYGYTFGSGTRLTVV.